Listed below are T cell receptor beta chains from one sample, sequenced in a study of vaccination effects on CD4 cells after COVID-19. For these receptors, no antigen is known. Method: immunoSEQ multiplex PCR; TCRdb's copy keeps in-frame clones and lacks some. Among roughly 68,000 clones, 70% to 75% were seen once, and the ten largest hold approximately 1.5%. This specimen consisted of CD4+ T cells from PBMCs cultured with HCoV-229E spike peptides, obtained after COVID-19 vaccination. The receptor source for this set is a human donor who received a COVID-19 vaccine. The CDR3 runs from the conserved cysteine through the conserved F or W. The D gene is left open where the match is weak. Size tells how often a clone was seen (once, few, many) or the class of an expanded clone, and some rows leave it out.

size	J	D	V	DNA	CDR3
-	TRBJ1-6	-	TRBV5-1	TGCGCCAGCAGCCCGGAACAGGGCCCCAATTCACCCCTCCACTTT	CASSPEQGPNSPLHF
-	TRBJ2-3	-	TRBV27	TGTGCCAGCAGTAACCCACGACCGTTTACGCAGTATTTT	CASSNPRPFTQYF
-	TRBJ1-2	-	TRBV6-2/TRBV6-3	TGTGCCAGCAGCTTGAATGGTAACTATGGCTACACCTTC	CASSLNGNYGYTF
-	TRBJ2-3	TRBD2	TRBV18	TGTGCCAGCTCACCGAGCGGGGGCACAGATACGCAGTATTTT	CASSPSGGTDTQYF
-	TRBJ1-4	TRBD1	TRBV9	TGTGCCAGCAGCGACACCAGACAGGGCCGTGAAAAACTGTTTTTT	CASSDTRQGREKLFF
-	TRBJ2-2	TRBD1	TRBV19	TGTGCCAGTACCCCCACAACACAGGGGGGCTTAAGGAAGTACACCGGGGAGCTGTTTTTT	CASTPTTQGGLRKYTGELFF
once	TRBJ2-5	TRBD2	TRBV7-3	TGTGCCAGCAGCCCAGGGAAGAACGGGGGGGAGGAGACCCAGTACTTC	CASSPGKNGGEETQYF
-	TRBJ1-2	-	TRBV3-1/TRBV3-2	TGTGCCAGCAGCCAAGGAGGGGGCTACACCTTC	CASSQGGGYTF
-	TRBJ1-2	-	TRBV19	TGTGCCAGTAGTATTCCCGCGGACCGCTATGGCTACACCTTC	CASSIPADRYGYTF
-	TRBJ1-4	-	TRBV7-8	TGTGCCAGCAGCTTAGGTGCGGGGTCTAATGAAAAACTGTTTTTT	CASSLGAGSNEKLFF
-	TRBJ2-5	-	TRBV5-4	TGTGCCAGCAGCTTGAAGGGGGAAGAGACCCAGTACTTC	CASSLKGEETQYF
few	TRBJ2-3	-	TRBV6-6	TGTGCCAGCAGACAGGACCCACCGAGCACAGATACGCAGTATTTT	CASRQDPPSTDTQYF
-	TRBJ1-4	-	TRBV5-1	TGCGCCAGCAGCTTGGCCTGGGGCAGCTTCGAAAAACTGTTTTTT	CASSLAWGSFEKLFF
few	TRBJ2-1	-	TRBV5-1	TGCGCCAGCAGCTTGGAAGGGAACAATGAGCAGTTCTTC	CASSLEGNNEQFF
-	TRBJ1-2	-	TRBV6-5	TGTGCCAGCAGTTACATACCACAGGGCTCTGGCTACACCTTC	CASSYIPQGSGYTF
few	TRBJ1-1	-	TRBV18	TGTGCCAGCTCACCACAAAGGGGTTATACTGAAGCTTTCTTT	CASSPQRGYTEAFF
once	TRBJ2-3	TRBD1	TRBV5-1	TGCGCCAGCAGCTTTTATGGCGGGGACAGGGGCACAGATACGCAGTATTTT	CASSFYGGDRGTDTQYF
-	TRBJ1-2	-	TRBV12-3/TRBV12-4	TGTGCCAGCAGTTTAAGGGCTGGCTACACCTTC	CASSLRAGYTF
-	TRBJ2-2	-	TRBV4-1	TGCGCCAGCAGCCAATATAGCGCCCGACCTACGAACACCGGGGAGCTGTTTTTT	CASSQYSARPTNTGELFF
-	TRBJ2-3	TRBD1	TRBV30	TGTGCCTGGACGTCCGACAGGGGTAGAGATACGCAGTATTTT	CAWTSDRGRDTQYF
-	TRBJ2-6	-	TRBV6-5	TGTGCCAGCAGCCTGACCCTGTCTGGGGCCAACGTCCTGACTTTC	CASSLTLSGANVLTF
-	TRBJ2-3	-	TRBV6-5	TGTGCCAGCACCCCCCGGGATACGCAGTATTTT	CASTPRDTQYF
-	TRBJ2-5	TRBD2	TRBV4-1	TGCGCCAGCAGCCAAGTGGTCGTCGGGGGAGCGGGGGGGCCACGGGAGACCCAGTACTTC	CASSQVVVGGAGGPRETQYF
-	TRBJ1-5	-	TRBV6-5	TGTGCCAGCAAAAGGGACCTTAATCAGCCCCAGCATTTT	CASKRDLNQPQHF
-	TRBJ1-2	-	TRBV30	TGTGCCTGGAGCCCAACGCTTTATGGCTACACCTTC	CAWSPTLYGYTF
-	TRBJ2-3	TRBD2	TRBV10-3	TGTGCCATCAGTGAGGGGACTAGCGGGGTAGATACGCAGTATTTT	CAISEGTSGVDTQYF
-	TRBJ2-6	-	TRBV6-4	TGTGCCAGCAGTGACTCTAGGCGCTCTGGGGCCAACGTCCTGACTTTC	CASSDSRRSGANVLTF
-	TRBJ2-6	-	TRBV28	TGTGCCAGCCAGGGTCCGGGGGCCAACGTCCTGACTTTC	CASQGPGANVLTF
-	TRBJ1-5	TRBD1	TRBV27	TGTGCCAGCAGTCCTATGGACAGGGGGGTTAATCAGCCCCAGCATTTT	CASSPMDRGVNQPQHF
-	TRBJ2-3	-	TRBV19	TGTGCCAGTACGATGGGAGGTATCGGAGATACGCAGTATTTT	CASTMGGIGDTQYF
-	TRBJ1-2	-	TRBV5-4	TGTGCCAGCAGCGCGGGACGGACTAATAACTATGGCTACACCTTC	CASSAGRTNNYGYTF
-	TRBJ2-6	-	TRBV9	TGTGCCAGCAGCACCGAGATCAGGGTCGCAGGGGCCAACGTCCTGACTTTC	CASSTEIRVAGANVLTF
-	TRBJ1-2	-	TRBV28	TGTGCCAGCAGTTTAACAGGGCCGAACTATGGCTACACCTTC	CASSLTGPNYGYTF
-	TRBJ1-1	-	TRBV10-3	TGTGCCTACCGGGGACGCCAAGAAAGGGAAGCTTTCTTT	CAYRGRQEREAFF
-	TRBJ1-1	-	TRBV20-1	TGCAGTGCCGACCCCCGCACTGAAGCTTTCTTT	CSADPRTEAFF
once	TRBJ2-5	-	TRBV7-9	TGTGCCAGCAGCTTAGTTTCCGGGCCAGGCGCGGAGACCCAGTACTTC	CASSLVSGPGAETQYF
-	TRBJ1-4	TRBD1	TRBV30	TGTGCCTACACGGGACAGGCTCGGGAAAAACTGTTTTTT	CAYTGQAREKLFF
-	TRBJ2-3	-	TRBV18	TGTGCCAGCTCACCATCGGTTTCCCGCACAGATACGCAGTATTTT	CASSPSVSRTDTQYF
few	TRBJ2-3	-	TRBV7-7	TGTGCCAGCAGCCTCGACTGGGGCACAGATACGCAGTATTTT	CASSLDWGTDTQYF
-	TRBJ1-2	-	TRBV28	TGTGCCAGCAGTTTAGTGGATCTCAATGGCTACACCTTC	CASSLVDLNGYTF
-	TRBJ2-5	-	TRBV7-9	TGTGCCAGCAGCCCCTGGGTGCCTAGCGCTGAAGAGACCCAGTACTTC	CASSPWVPSAEETQYF
-	TRBJ1-4	-	TRBV19	TGTGCCAGTAGTATAGATCTCCGGGCCGCAACTAATGAAAAACTGTTTTTT	CASSIDLRAATNEKLFF
-	TRBJ2-5	-	TRBV5-1	TGCGCCAGCAGCTTGTCTCTAATGAAAGAGACCCAGTACTTC	CASSLSLMKETQYF
-	TRBJ2-2	-	TRBV6-6	TGTGCCAGCTTTCGGGACCTGAACACCGGGGAGCTGTTTTTT	CASFRDLNTGELFF
-	TRBJ2-3	-	TRBV6-1	TGTGCCAGCAGTGAATCCCGGGACTTCTACACAGATACGCAGTATTTT	CASSESRDFYTDTQYF
few	TRBJ2-5	TRBD2	TRBV9	TGTGCCAGCAGCGCCGGGACTAGCGGGGGGCTACAAGAGACCCAGTACTTC	CASSAGTSGGLQETQYF
few	TRBJ2-3	-	TRBV10-1	TGCGCCAACCGTCCTTGGGACACGCAGTATTTT	CANRPWDTQYF